This is a list of T cell receptor beta chains from one sample in a study of graft-versus-host responses after intestinal transplantation. Their antigens are not known. Libraries were prepared by immunoSEQ multiplex PCR; TCRdb keeps only in-frame clonotypes and omits some of them. This sample has under 130,000 clones, with 90% to 95% found just once. Sequencing used unstimulated CD8+ T cells sorted from spleen or lymph node cells, obtained before intestinal transplant. The source is a human donor who received an intestinal transplant. Each CDR3 is given with its conserved first and last residue. D genes are given only for firm matches. Clone size is given for some rows only: seen once, a few or many times, or a class if the clone is expanded.

J gene: TRBJ1-4; D gene: .; V gene: TRBV5-5; clone size: .; CDR3 DNA: TGTGCCAGCAGCTTGGGGACAGTGAATGAAAAACTGTTTTTT; CDR3 protein: CASSLGTVNEKLFF
J gene: TRBJ2-1; D gene: .; V gene: TRBV21-1; clone size: .; CDR3 DNA: TGTGCCAGCAGCAATGATCACGGATTCAATGAGCAGTTCTTC; CDR3 protein: CASSNDHGFNEQFF
J gene: TRBJ1-1; D gene: .; V gene: TRBV10-2; clone size: .; CDR3 DNA: TGCGCCAGCAGTTTGAACTCGGCGGGCACTGAAGCTTTCTTT; CDR3 protein: CASSLNSAGTEAFF
J gene: TRBJ2-7; D gene: TRBD2; V gene: TRBV13; clone size: once; CDR3 DNA: TGTGCCAGCAGGCCGGGGACTAGCGGAACCTACGAGCAGTACTTC; CDR3 protein: CASRPGTSGTYEQYF
J gene: TRBJ2-7; D gene: .; V gene: TRBV11-3; clone size: once; CDR3 DNA: TGTGCCAGCAGCCCCACAGGGAGCCGCATCCACGAGCAGTACTTC; CDR3 protein: CASSPTGSRIHEQYF
J gene: TRBJ1-2; D gene: .; V gene: TRBV4-2; clone size: .; CDR3 DNA: TGTGCCAGCAGCCCCATTGGGGGGAACTATGGCTACACCTTC; CDR3 protein: CASSPIGGNYGYTF
J gene: TRBJ1-1; D gene: .; V gene: TRBV29-1; clone size: once; CDR3 DNA: TGCAGCGATTCGTCCACAGGGAACACTGAAGCTTTCTTT; CDR3 protein: CSDSSTGNTEAFF
J gene: TRBJ1-3; D gene: .; V gene: TRBV5-1; clone size: .; CDR3 DNA: TGCGCCAGCACTTCCACTAACTCCTCTGGAAACACCATATATTTT; CDR3 protein: CASTSTNSSGNTIYF
J gene: TRBJ1-5; D gene: .; V gene: TRBV15; clone size: .; CDR3 DNA: TGTGCCACCAGCAGAGATCGGTCCGGGGGTCAGCCCCAGCATTTT; CDR3 protein: CATSRDRSGGQPQHF
J gene: TRBJ1-3; D gene: .; V gene: TRBV12-5; clone size: .; CDR3 DNA: TGTGCTAGCCGTTCGTTCTCTGGAAACACCATATATTTT; CDR3 protein: CASRSFSGNTIYF
J gene: TRBJ1-2; D gene: TRBD1; V gene: TRBV18; clone size: .; CDR3 DNA: TGTGCCAGCTCACCAGAGACAGGGGACTATGGCTACACCTTC; CDR3 protein: CASSPETGDYGYTF
J gene: TRBJ1-1; D gene: .; V gene: TRBV19; clone size: .; CDR3 DNA: TGTGCCAGTAGTATACCCGTGATTCCCACTGAAGCTTTCTTT; CDR3 protein: CASSIPVIPTEAFF
J gene: TRBJ2-7; D gene: TRBD1; V gene: TRBV6-6; clone size: .; CDR3 DNA: TGTGCCAGCAGGCCAGGGGGCTTAACCTACGAGCAGTACTTC; CDR3 protein: CASRPGGLTYEQYF
J gene: TRBJ1-5; D gene: .; V gene: TRBV23-1; clone size: .; CDR3 DNA: TGCGCCAGCAGTCCCCCGGAGGATTTACGGGGAATGGGCAATCAGCCCCAGCATTTT; CDR3 protein: CASSPPEDLRGMGNQPQHF
J gene: TRBJ2-2; D gene: .; V gene: TRBV7-6; clone size: .; CDR3 DNA: TGTGCCAGCAGACCTCTAGCGATCACCGGGGAGCTGTTTTTT; CDR3 protein: CASRPLAITGELFF
J gene: TRBJ1-6; D gene: .; V gene: TRBV7-2; clone size: few; CDR3 DNA: TGTGCCAGCAGCTTAGTTGGGACTCCCTACCTCCACTTT; CDR3 protein: CASSLVGTPYLHF
J gene: TRBJ1-1; D gene: .; V gene: TRBV4-1; clone size: .; CDR3 DNA: TGCGCCAGCAGCGCTTTAACGGGCGGGGAGACTGAAGCTTTCTTT; CDR3 protein: CASSALTGGETEAFF
J gene: TRBJ2-4; D gene: .; V gene: TRBV7-9; clone size: once; CDR3 DNA: TGTGCCAGCAGCCGCCGGGACTCCGAAGGGGCCAAAAACATTCAGTACTTC; CDR3 protein: CASSRRDSEGAKNIQYF
J gene: TRBJ2-7; D gene: .; V gene: TRBV11-2; clone size: .; CDR3 DNA: TGTGCCAGCAGCTTGGGCGGGTCTCCCTACGAGCAGTACTTC; CDR3 protein: CASSLGGSPYEQYF
J gene: TRBJ2-2; D gene: .; V gene: TRBV10-3; clone size: .; CDR3 DNA: TGTGCCATCGCAAGCGACGGGGAGCTGTTTTTT; CDR3 protein: CAIASDGELFF
J gene: TRBJ2-7; D gene: .; V gene: TRBV2; clone size: once; CDR3 DNA: TGTGCCAGCAGTGAACTCGACGGCCACTACGAGCAGTACTTC; CDR3 protein: CASSELDGHYEQYF
J gene: TRBJ2-2; D gene: TRBD2; V gene: TRBV7-8; clone size: .; CDR3 DNA: TGTGCCAGCACCGGGGGGGCCGGGGAGCTGTTTTTT; CDR3 protein: CASTGGAGELFF
J gene: TRBJ1-5; D gene: .; V gene: TRBV7-2; clone size: .; CDR3 DNA: TGTGCCAGCAGCCCCCGGGACCTCAATCAGCCCCAGCATTTT; CDR3 protein: CASSPRDLNQPQHF
J gene: TRBJ2-1; D gene: TRBD2; V gene: TRBV18; clone size: .; CDR3 DNA: TGTGCCAGCTCAAAGACTAGCGGGGACGGCAACTCCTACAATGAGCAGTTCTTC; CDR3 protein: CASSKTSGDGNSYNEQFF
J gene: TRBJ1-2; D gene: TRBD1; V gene: TRBV6-1; clone size: .; CDR3 DNA: TGTGCCAGCAGTGAGTTGTTAACAGGGGGCCTCTACTATGGCTACACCTTC; CDR3 protein: CASSELLTGGLYYGYTF
J gene: TRBJ1-2; D gene: TRBD1; V gene: TRBV23-1; clone size: .; CDR3 DNA: TGCGCCGTTGAGCAAGGGGACAGGGGGCTGCCCTATGGCTACACCTTC; CDR3 protein: CAVEQGDRGLPYGYTF
J gene: TRBJ1-2; D gene: .; V gene: TRBV4-1; clone size: .; CDR3 DNA: TGCGCCAGCAGCCCGTCGGGGGGCGAGTTTGGCTACACCTTC; CDR3 protein: CASSPSGGEFGYTF
J gene: TRBJ2-6; D gene: .; V gene: TRBV14; clone size: .; CDR3 DNA: TGTGCCAGCAGCCTCCTCGGGGCTGGGGCCAACGTCCTGACTTTC; CDR3 protein: CASSLLGAGANVLTF
J gene: TRBJ1-2; D gene: TRBD1; V gene: TRBV2; clone size: once; CDR3 DNA: TGTGCCAGCAGTGTCCCCAAGACAGGGGGCTATGGCTACACCTTC; CDR3 protein: CASSVPKTGGYGYTF
J gene: TRBJ1-6; D gene: TRBD1; V gene: TRBV10-1; clone size: .; CDR3 DNA: TGCGCCAGCAGCCAAACGACCCAACCGGGACAGGGGGCTATATTAAGTAATTCACCCCTCCACTTT; CDR3 protein: CASSQTTQPGQGAILSNSPLHF
J gene: TRBJ2-7; D gene: .; V gene: TRBV7-8; clone size: .; CDR3 DNA: TGTGCCAGCAGCTCGGCCAGCTCCTACGAGCAGTACTTC; CDR3 protein: CASSSASSYEQYF
J gene: TRBJ2-2; D gene: TRBD2; V gene: TRBV7-9; clone size: .; CDR3 DNA: TGTGCCGCCCAGCGGGGGGTCTCCGGGGAGCTGTTTTTT; CDR3 protein: CAAQRGVSGELFF
J gene: TRBJ1-5; D gene: TRBD1; V gene: TRBV7-8; clone size: .; CDR3 DNA: TGTGCCAGCAGCCCCGTACCAGGGACAGGGGTCAATCAGCCCCAGCATTTT; CDR3 protein: CASSPVPGTGVNQPQHF
J gene: TRBJ2-2; D gene: .; V gene: TRBV6-5; clone size: .; CDR3 DNA: TGTGCCAGCAGCCCGAGAGCGAACACCGGGGAGCTGTTTTTT; CDR3 protein: CASSPRANTGELFF
J gene: TRBJ2-2; D gene: TRBD2; V gene: TRBV27; clone size: few; CDR3 DNA: TGTGCCAGCAGTCAAACTAGCGGGGGGGCCAACGGGGAGCTGTTTTTT; CDR3 protein: CASSQTSGGANGELFF
J gene: TRBJ2-6; D gene: .; V gene: TRBV19; clone size: .; CDR3 DNA: TGTGCCAGTAACCAACTTACCTCTGGGGCCAACGTCCTGACTTTC; CDR3 protein: CASNQLTSGANVLTF
J gene: TRBJ2-7; D gene: .; V gene: TRBV18; clone size: .; CDR3 DNA: TGTGCCAGCTCCACCACCGGGCCCGGACAGCCATACACCTACGAGCAGTACTTC; CDR3 protein: CASSTTGPGQPYTYEQYF
J gene: TRBJ1-2; D gene: .; V gene: TRBV19; clone size: .; CDR3 DNA: TGTGCCAGTAGTATAATGCCGGATAACTATGGCTACACCTTC; CDR3 protein: CASSIMPDNYGYTF
J gene: TRBJ2-7; D gene: TRBD2; V gene: TRBV27; clone size: .; CDR3 DNA: TGTGCCAGCAGTTTATGGCAGGGACTAGCCTACGAGCAGTACTTC; CDR3 protein: CASSLWQGLAYEQYF
J gene: TRBJ1-2; D gene: .; V gene: TRBV11-2; clone size: .; CDR3 DNA: TGTGCCAGCAGCCCTCGACAGATGGGGGGCTACACCTTC; CDR3 protein: CASSPRQMGGYTF
J gene: TRBJ1-2; D gene: TRBD1; V gene: TRBV5-6; clone size: .; CDR3 DNA: TGTGCCAGCAGCTCCGGGACAGGGGTACATGGCTACACCTTC; CDR3 protein: CASSSGTGVHGYTF
J gene: TRBJ1-6; D gene: .; V gene: TRBV27; clone size: .; CDR3 DNA: TGTGCCAGCAGTTTAGGGGGGTACGCCTATAATTCACCCCTCCACTTT; CDR3 protein: CASSLGGYAYNSPLHF
J gene: TRBJ2-2; D gene: .; V gene: TRBV4-1; clone size: .; CDR3 DNA: TGCGCCAGCAGCCAAGATAGGCCCGGGTTCACCGGGGAGCTGTTTTTT; CDR3 protein: CASSQDRPGFTGELFF
J gene: TRBJ2-1; D gene: .; V gene: TRBV14; clone size: .; CDR3 DNA: TGTGCCAGCAGCCCATGGGTGGCAAATGAGCAGTTCTTC; CDR3 protein: CASSPWVANEQFF
J gene: TRBJ1-2; D gene: .; V gene: TRBV6-1; clone size: .; CDR3 DNA: TGTGCCAGCAGTTTATCCCTCCGGGCGGACGGCTACACCTTC; CDR3 protein: CASSLSLRADGYTF